This T cell receptor (beta chain) originates from a study of blood T cell repertoires in COVID-19. Study information: Samples taken during acute and convalescent COVID-19 were collected in the United States, Italy and Spain.

Per the original methods: Reference gene primer amplification gave nucleated cell count estimates. Method: immunoSEQ multiplex PCR; TCRdb's copy keeps in-frame clones and lacks some. The V and J calls and the clone size are those of that table, but D and trimming were determined from the DNA. This sample yields 350,000 to 450,000 clones, of which 85% to 90% are seen a single time; 1.7% belongs to the top ten. The CDR3 length is 16 residues. After removal of 5 bases from V and 3 bases from J, the junction contained 12 bases not matched to a gene. CDR1 MNHEY and CDR2 SVGEGT come from the germline V gene. Across about 22 US areas, participants ranged in age from 18 to 89 years. Cohort allocation depended upon clinical history that participants reported.

The V gene is TRBV6-2 or TRBV6-3, the J gene TRBJ1-2, with TRBD1 matching over 7 bases. What was sequenced was PBMCs or T cells enriched from blood (not recorded which). This receptor was identified in a young woman who had recovered from COVID-19. CDR3 bases: TGTGCCAGCAGTCTCGGGGGACAGCGAGGGGACTATGGCTACACCTTC. This gives the protein CASSLGGQRGDYGYTF.